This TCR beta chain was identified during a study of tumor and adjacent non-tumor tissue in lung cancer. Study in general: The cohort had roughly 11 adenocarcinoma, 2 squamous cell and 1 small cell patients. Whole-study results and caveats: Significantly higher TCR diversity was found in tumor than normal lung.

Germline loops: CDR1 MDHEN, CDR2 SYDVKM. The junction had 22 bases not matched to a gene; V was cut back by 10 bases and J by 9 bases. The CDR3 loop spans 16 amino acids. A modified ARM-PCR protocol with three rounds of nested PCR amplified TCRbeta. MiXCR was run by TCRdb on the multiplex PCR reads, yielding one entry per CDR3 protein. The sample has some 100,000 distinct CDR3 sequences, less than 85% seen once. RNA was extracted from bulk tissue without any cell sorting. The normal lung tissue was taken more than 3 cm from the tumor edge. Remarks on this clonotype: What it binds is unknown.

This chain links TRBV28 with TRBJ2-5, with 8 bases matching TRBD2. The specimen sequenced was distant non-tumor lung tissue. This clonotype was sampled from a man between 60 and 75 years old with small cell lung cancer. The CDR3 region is CATSITTSAPDGAQYF. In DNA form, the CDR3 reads TGTGCCACCAGCATCACGACTAGCGCCCCGGACGGGGCCCAGTACTTC.